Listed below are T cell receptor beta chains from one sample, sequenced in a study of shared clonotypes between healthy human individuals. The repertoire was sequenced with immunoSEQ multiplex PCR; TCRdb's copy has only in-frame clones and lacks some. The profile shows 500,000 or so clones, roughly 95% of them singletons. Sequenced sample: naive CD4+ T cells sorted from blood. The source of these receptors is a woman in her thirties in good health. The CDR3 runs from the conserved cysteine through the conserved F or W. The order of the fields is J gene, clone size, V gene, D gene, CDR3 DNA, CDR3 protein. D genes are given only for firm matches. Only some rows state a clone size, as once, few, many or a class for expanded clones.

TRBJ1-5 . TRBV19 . TGTGCCAGTAGTCCGAGGAGAGAAGGCAATCAACCCCAGCATTTT CASSPRREGNQPQHF
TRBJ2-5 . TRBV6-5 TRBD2 TGTGCCAGCAGTAAGGGACTAGCGGGTTGGGAGACCCAGTACTTC CASSKGLAGWETQYF
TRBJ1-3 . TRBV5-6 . TGTGCCAGCAGCTTGGAGGGAACTGGAAACACCATATATTTT CASSLEGTGNTIYF
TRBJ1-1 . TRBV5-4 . TGTGCCAGCAGCTTGGTAGGGGACACTGAAGCTTTCTTT CASSLVGDTEAFF
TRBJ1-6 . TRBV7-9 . TGTGCCAGCAGCTTTTTACAGGGTGGAAATTCACCCCTCCACTTT CASSFLQGGNSPLHF
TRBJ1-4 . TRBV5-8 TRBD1 TGTGCCAGCAGCTCGGACAGGGGTAGAACTAATGAAAAACTGTTTTTT CASSSDRGRTNEKLFF
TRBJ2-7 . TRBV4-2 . TGTGCCAGCAGCCCATCGGTAGCGGCTACCTACGAGCAGTACTTC CASSPSVAATYEQYF
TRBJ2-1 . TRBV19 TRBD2 TGTGCCAGTAGTACGGGACTAGCGGGAGAAGGTGAGCAGTTCTTC CASSTGLAGEGEQFF
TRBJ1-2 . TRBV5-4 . TGTGCCAGCAGCATGGTAACAGCTACAGAATGGCTACGAGGTCACACCTTC CASSMVTATEWLRGHTF
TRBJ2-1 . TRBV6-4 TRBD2 TGTGCCAGCAGTGTGGGGACTAGGGGGACGGGTGAGCAGTTCTTC CASSVGTRGTGEQFF
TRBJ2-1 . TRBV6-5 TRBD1 TGTGCCAGCAGTCGTTATCCGCAAGACAGGGTGAGGTTCTTC CASSRYPQDRVRFF
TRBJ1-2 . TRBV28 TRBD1 TGTGCCAGCCAGGGGGGATATGGCTACACCTTC CASQGGYGYTF
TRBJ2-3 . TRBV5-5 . TGTGCCAGCAGCTTGGGCCCGTGGGATACGCAGTATTTT CASSLGPWDTQYF
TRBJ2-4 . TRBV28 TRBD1 TGTGCCAGCAGTTCCGGACAGGACATAGCCAAAAACATTCAGTACTTC CASSSGQDIAKNIQYF
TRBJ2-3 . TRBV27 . TGTGCCAGCAGTTCCACCGGGACCCCAACGCAGTATTTT CASSSTGTPTQYF
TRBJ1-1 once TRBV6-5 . TGTGCCAGCAGCAACCGTCTGGACACTGAAGCTTTCTTT CASSNRLDTEAFF
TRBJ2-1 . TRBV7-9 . TGTGCCAGCAGCTTAGGGGGACTGCAATCCTACAATGAGCAGTTCTTC CASSLGGLQSYNEQFF
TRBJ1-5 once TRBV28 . TGTGCCAGCAGTTCCATGACGGCATATAGCAATCAGCCCCAGCATTTT CASSSMTAYSNQPQHF